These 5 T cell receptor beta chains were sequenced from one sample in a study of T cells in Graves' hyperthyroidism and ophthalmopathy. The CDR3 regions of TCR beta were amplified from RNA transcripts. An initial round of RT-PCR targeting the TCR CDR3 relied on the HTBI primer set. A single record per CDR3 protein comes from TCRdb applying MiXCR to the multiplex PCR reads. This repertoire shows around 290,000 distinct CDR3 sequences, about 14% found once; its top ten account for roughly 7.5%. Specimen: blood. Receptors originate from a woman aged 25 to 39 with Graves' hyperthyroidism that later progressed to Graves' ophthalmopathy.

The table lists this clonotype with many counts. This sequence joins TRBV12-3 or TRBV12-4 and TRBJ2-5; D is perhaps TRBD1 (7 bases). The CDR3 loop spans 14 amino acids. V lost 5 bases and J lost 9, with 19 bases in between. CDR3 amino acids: CASSPTGASGAQYF. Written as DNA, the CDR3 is TGTGCCAGCAGTCCAACAGGGGCCTCGGGGGCCCAGTACTTC.

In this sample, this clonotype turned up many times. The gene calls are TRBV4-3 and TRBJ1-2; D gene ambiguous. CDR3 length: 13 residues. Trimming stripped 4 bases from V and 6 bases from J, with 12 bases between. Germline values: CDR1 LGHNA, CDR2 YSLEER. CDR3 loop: CASSLGVKDGYTF. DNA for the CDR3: TGCGCCAGCAGCCTTGGAGTCAAGGATGGCTACACCTTC.

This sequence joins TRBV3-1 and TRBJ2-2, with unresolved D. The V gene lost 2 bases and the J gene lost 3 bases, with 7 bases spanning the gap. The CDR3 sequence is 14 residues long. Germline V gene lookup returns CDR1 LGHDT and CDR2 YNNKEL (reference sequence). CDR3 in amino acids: CASSQPVYTGELFF. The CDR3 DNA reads TGTGCCAGCAGCCAACCCGTGTACACCGGGGAGCTGTTTTTT.

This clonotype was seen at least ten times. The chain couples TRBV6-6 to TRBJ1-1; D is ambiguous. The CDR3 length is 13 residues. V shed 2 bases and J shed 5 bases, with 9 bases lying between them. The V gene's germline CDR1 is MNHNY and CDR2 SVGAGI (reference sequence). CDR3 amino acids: CASSYRVGTEAFF. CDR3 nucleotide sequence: TGTGCCAGCAGTTACCGGGTAGGGACTGAAGCTTTCTTT.

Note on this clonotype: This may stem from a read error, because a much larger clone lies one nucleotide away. The CDR3 DNA sequence: TGTGCCATCAGAGGGAAAGGGGCCACAGATACGCAGTATTTT. Its protein is CAIRGKGATDTQYF. The V and J genes are TRBV10-3 and TRBJ2-3; a possible D gene is TRBD1 (5 bases). This CDR3 contains 14 residues. CDR1 ENHRY and CDR2 SYGVKD come from the germline V gene. The V and J ends lost 6 bases and 2 bases respectively, with 12 bases between them.